The rows below give T cell receptor beta chains drawn from one sample of a study of lymphopenia after photon versus proton radiotherapy. Assay: immunoSEQ multiplex PCR; the TCRdb copy retains only in-frame clones and omits some. The table includes roughly 23,000 clones, 92% detected once. The sample in question was peripheral blood, obtained from a patient treated with proton-based radiotherapy. All receptors come from a woman in her sixties or seventies with pancreatic cancer. Some clones in this sample may be carry-over from other donors' samples. Each CDR3 is given with its conserved first and last residue. The order of the fields is D gene, J gene, clone size, V gene, CDR3 protein, CDR3 DNA. The D gene is left open where the match is weak. Size values are once, few and many counts, or a class for expanded clones, and some rows have none.

>TRBD2|TRBJ2-3|.|TRBV7-9
CASRTSGGPDTQYF
TGTGCCAGCAGGACTAGCGGGGGCCCCGATACGCAGTATTTT
>TRBD1|TRBJ2-1|.|TRBV11-2
CASSLRRGRGLYNEQFF
TGTGCCAGCAGCTTAAGAAGGGGCAGGGGGCTTTACAATGAGCAGTTCTTC
>TRBD2|TRBJ2-2|.|TRBV30
CAWSPRPGLAGAYGELFF
TGTGCCTGGAGTCCCCGCCCCGGACTAGCGGGAGCCTACGGGGAGCTGTTTTTT
>TRBD2|TRBJ2-1|.|TRBV29-1
CSVELAGSYNEQFF
TGCAGCGTTGAGCTAGCGGGTTCCTACAATGAGCAGTTCTTC
>.|TRBJ2-2|.|TRBV6-5
CASSGWEGSIGELFF
TGTGCCAGCAGTGGCTGGGAAGGGTCGATCGGGGAGCTGTTTTTT
>.|TRBJ2-7|.|TRBV7-2
CASSLGEFEQYF
TGTGCCAGCAGCTTAGGGGAGTTCGAGCAGTACTTC
>.|TRBJ1-1|once|TRBV18
CASSQGQRLNTEAFF
TGTGCCAGCTCACAAGGACAGCGTTTGAACACTGAAGCTTTCTTT
>TRBD1|TRBJ2-6|.|TRBV7-9
CASSRDRGERGSGANVLTF
TGTGCCAGCAGCCGCGACAGGGGAGAACGGGGCTCTGGGGCCAACGTCCTGACTTTC
>.|TRBJ1-5|.|TRBV6-5
CASSRDRDSNQPQHF
TGTGCCAGCAGTAGAGACAGAGATAGCAATCAGCCCCAGCATTTT
>.|TRBJ2-2|once|TRBV2
CASSASSVPNTGELFF
TGTGCCAGCAGTGCATCTAGCGTCCCGAACACCGGGGAGCTGTTTTTT
>.|TRBJ1-4|.|TRBV30
CAWVKPDKSNEKLFF
TGTGCCTGGGTTAAACCGGACAAGAGCAATGAAAAACTGTTTTTT
>TRBD1|TRBJ1-3|.|TRBV2
CASSEGTGTGNTIYF
TGTGCCAGCAGTGAAGGGACAGGTACCGGAAACACCATATATTTT